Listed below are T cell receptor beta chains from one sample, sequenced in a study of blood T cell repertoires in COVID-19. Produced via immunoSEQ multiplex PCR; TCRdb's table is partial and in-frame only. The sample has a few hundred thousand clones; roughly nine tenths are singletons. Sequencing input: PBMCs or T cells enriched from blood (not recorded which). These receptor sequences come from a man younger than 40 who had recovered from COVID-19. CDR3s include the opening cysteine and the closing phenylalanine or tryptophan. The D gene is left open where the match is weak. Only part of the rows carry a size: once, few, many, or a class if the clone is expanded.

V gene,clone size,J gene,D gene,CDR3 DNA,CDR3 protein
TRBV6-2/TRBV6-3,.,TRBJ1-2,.,TGTGCCAGCAGTTACCCGGGGGATGCCTACACCTTC,CASSYPGDAYTF
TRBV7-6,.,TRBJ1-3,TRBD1,TGTGCCAGCAGCTTAGAGGGTGCACAGGGGACTGGAAACACCATATATTTT,CASSLEGAQGTGNTIYF
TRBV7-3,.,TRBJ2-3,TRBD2,TGTGCCAGCAGCCTTCGGCTAGCGGGAGATGCAGATACGCAGTATTTT,CASSLRLAGDADTQYF
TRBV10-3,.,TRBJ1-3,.,TGTGCCATCAGCCTCAGCTCTGGAAACACCATATATTTT,CAISLSSGNTIYF
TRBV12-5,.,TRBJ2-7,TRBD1,TGTGCTAGTGCCGCGACAGGGACCTACGAGCAGTACTTC,CASAATGTYEQYF
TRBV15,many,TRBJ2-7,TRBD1,TGTGCCACCAGCAGCGGGGAGACAGGGGGCTGGAACGAGCAGTACTTC,CATSSGETGGWNEQYF
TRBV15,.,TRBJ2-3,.,TGTGCCACCACCAACCGGGGGAGAACAGATACGCAGTATTTT,CATTNRGRTDTQYF
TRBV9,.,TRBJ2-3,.,TGTGCCAGCAGCACGACTAACACAGATACGCAGTATTTT,CASSTTNTDTQYF
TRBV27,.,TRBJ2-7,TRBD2,TGTGCCAGCAGTTTAGCCCCCCCGGGCGGGAGAAGCGGCGAGCAGTACTTC,CASSLAPPGGRSGEQYF
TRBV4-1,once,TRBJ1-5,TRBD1,TGCGCCAGCAGCCGGACCGACAGGGAGGAGAAGCCCCAGCATTTT,CASSRTDREEKPQHF
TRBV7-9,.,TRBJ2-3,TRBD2,TGTGCCAGCAGCTTAAAAGCGGGAGGGCCCGATACGCAGTATTTT,CASSLKAGGPDTQYF
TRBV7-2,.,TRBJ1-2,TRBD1,TGTGCCAGCAGCCTCGGACAGGGAAATTTGGGCTACACCTTC,CASSLGQGNLGYTF
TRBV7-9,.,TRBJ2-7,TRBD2,TGTGCCAGCAGCTTGGCGGGAGCGGTGAGGGAGCAGTACTTC,CASSLAGAVREQYF
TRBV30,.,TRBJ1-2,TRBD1,TGTGCCTGGAGTGTAGGGGGCGCGGCTGGCTACACCTTC,CAWSVGGAAGYTF
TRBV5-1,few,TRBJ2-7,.,TGCGCCAGCAGCCACAGCGGAGAAAGGGTGGAGCAGTACTTC,CASSHSGERVEQYF
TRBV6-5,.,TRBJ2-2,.,TGTGCCAGCAGCCTAAGCGGGTATTACACCGGGGAGCTGTTTTTT,CASSLSGYYTGELFF
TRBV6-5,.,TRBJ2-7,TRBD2,TGTGCCAGCACCAAAACTAGCGGGAACTACGAGCAGTACTTC,CASTKTSGNYEQYF
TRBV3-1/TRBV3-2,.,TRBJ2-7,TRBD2,TGTGCCAGCAGCCAAGACCTAGCGGGGTGGAGCTCCTACGAGCAGTACTTC,CASSQDLAGWSSYEQYF
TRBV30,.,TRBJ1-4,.,TGTGCCTGGAGTCCGGGGGAAAAACTGTTTTTT,CAWSPGEKLFF
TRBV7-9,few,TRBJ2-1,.,TGTGCCAGCAGGGCACAGGGATCCCTCTACAATGAGCAGTTCTTC,CASRAQGSLYNEQFF
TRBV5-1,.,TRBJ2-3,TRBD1,TGCGCCAGCGCATCCCAGGGGGCTCAGACAGATACGCAGTATTTT,CASASQGAQTDTQYF
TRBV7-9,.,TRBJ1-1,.,TGTGCCAGCAGCCAAAGCGGGGGGACTGAAGCTTTCTTT,CASSQSGGTEAFF
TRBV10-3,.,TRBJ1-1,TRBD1,TGTGCCATCAAAAGGGGGGTAACAGGGGAGAACACTGAAGCTTTCTTT,CAIKRGVTGENTEAFF
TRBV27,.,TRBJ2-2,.,TGTGCCAGCAGCCCTGGACAGATCACCGGGGAGCTGTTTTTT,CASSPGQITGELFF
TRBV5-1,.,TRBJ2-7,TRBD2,TGCGCCAGCAGCTCGGCTAGCGGGGGGGCTGGTTACGAGCAGTACTTC,CASSSASGGAGYEQYF
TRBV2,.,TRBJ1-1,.,TGTGCCAGCAGTGACACAGCATACACTGAAGCTTTCTTT,CASSDTAYTEAFF
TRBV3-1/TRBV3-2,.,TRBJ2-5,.,TGTGCCAGCAGCCAGGCCGGGGGACTCCAAGAGACCCAGTACTTC,CASSQAGGLQETQYF
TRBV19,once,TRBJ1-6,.,TGTGCCAGTAGAGGAGGACGGGTTCTGTATAATTCACCCCTCCACTTT,CASRGGRVLYNSPLHF
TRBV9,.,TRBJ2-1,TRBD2,TGTGCCAGCAGCGTAGCGGCGGGAGTAGCCTACAATGAGCAGTTCTTC,CASSVAAGVAYNEQFF
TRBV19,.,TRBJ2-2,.,TGTGCCAGCCGCCCCGTGGACAGAAACACCGGGGAGCTGTTTTTT,CASRPVDRNTGELFF
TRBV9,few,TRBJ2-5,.,TGTGCCAGCAGCGAAGGAGAGTGGGAGACCCAGTACTTC,CASSEGEWETQYF
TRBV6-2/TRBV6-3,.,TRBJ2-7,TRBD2,TGTGCCAGCAGTTACTCAGGTAATAGCGGGAGCGTCCACGAGCAGTACTTC,CASSYSGNSGSVHEQYF
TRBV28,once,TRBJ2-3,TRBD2,TGTGCCAGCAGTTTATACGGTGCGGGAGGCGTAGATACGCAGTATTTT,CASSLYGAGGVDTQYF
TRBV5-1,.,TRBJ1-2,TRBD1,TGCGCCAGCAGTCCCGGGACAGGGGCCTATGGCTACACCTTC,CASSPGTGAYGYTF
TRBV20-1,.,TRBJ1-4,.,TGCAGTGCCGTTAATGAAAAACTGTTTTTT,CSAVNEKLFF
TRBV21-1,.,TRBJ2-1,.,TGTGCCAGCAGCAGGGCAGCTGCCTACAATGAGCAGTTCTTC,CASSRAAAYNEQFF
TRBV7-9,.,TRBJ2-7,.,TGTGCCAGCAGGAACGGGGGTTTTGACGAGCAGTACTTC,CASRNGGFDEQYF
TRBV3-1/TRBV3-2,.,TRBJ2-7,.,TGTGCCAGCAGCCAAGGACAGGCGCCGACCTACGAGCAGTACTTC,CASSQGQAPTYEQYF
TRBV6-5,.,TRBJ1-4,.,TGTGCCAGCAGCATAGGGGCCTCTAATGAAAAACTGTTTTTT,CASSIGASNEKLFF
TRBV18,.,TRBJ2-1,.,TGTGCCAGCTCGCGTTTAGCGGATTCCTACAATGAGCAGTTCTTC,CASSRLADSYNEQFF
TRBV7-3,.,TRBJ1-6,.,TGTGCCAGCAGCTTAACGGCGCAGGGAAATTCACCCCTCCACTTT,CASSLTAQGNSPLHF
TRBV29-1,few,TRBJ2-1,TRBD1,TGCAGCGTTGCTAGTTCGGACAGGTGGAAGGGCAATGAGCAGTTCTTC,CSVASSDRWKGNEQFF